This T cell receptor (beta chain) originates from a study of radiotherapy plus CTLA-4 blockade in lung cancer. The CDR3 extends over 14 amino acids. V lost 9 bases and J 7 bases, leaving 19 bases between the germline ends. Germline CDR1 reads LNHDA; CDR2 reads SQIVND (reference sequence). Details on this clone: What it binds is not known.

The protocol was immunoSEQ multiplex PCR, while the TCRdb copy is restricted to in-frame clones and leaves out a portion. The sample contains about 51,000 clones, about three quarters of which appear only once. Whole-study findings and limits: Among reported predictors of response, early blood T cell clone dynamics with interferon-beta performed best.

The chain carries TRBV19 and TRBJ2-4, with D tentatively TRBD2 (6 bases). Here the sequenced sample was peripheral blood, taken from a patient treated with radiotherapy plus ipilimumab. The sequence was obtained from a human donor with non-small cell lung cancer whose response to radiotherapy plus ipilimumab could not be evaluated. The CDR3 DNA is TGTGCCAGCACACACGGGACTTTGGAGAACATTCAGTACTTC. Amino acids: CASTHGTLENIQYF.